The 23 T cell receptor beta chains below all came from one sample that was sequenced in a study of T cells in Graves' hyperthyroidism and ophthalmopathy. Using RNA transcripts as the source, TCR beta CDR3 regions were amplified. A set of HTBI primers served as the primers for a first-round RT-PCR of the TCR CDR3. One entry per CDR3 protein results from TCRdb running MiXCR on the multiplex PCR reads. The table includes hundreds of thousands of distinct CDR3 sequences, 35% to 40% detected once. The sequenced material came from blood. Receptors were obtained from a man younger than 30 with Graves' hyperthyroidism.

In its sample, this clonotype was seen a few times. The CDR3: CASSQVQYEQYF. DNA for the CDR3: TGTGCCAGCAGCCAAGTTCAGTACGAGCAGTACTTC. This chain uses TRBV3-1 with TRBJ2-7; D ambiguous. The CDR3 sequence is 12 residues long. Germline V gives CDR1 LGHDT, CDR2 YNNKEL (reference sequence). V dropped 1 base and J dropped 4 bases, with 5 bases sitting between them.

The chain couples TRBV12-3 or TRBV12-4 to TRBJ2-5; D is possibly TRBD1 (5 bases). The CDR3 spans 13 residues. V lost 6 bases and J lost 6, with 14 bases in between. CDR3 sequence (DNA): TGTGCCAGCAGCCCAGGGTTTCCAAAGACCCAGTACTTC. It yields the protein CASSPGFPKTQYF.

For the CDR3, the DNA is TGTGCCAGCAGCCCGATCCCCCCTCTTGACGGGTACGAGCAGTACTTC. It yields the protein CASSPIPPLDGYEQYF. This rearrangement joins TRBV7-9 to TRBJ2-7, with D unresolved. CDR1 SEHNR and CDR2 FQNEAQ come from the germline V gene (reference sequence). V lost 5 bases to trimming and J lost 4 bases, with 21 bases between them. The CDR3 contains 16 residues.

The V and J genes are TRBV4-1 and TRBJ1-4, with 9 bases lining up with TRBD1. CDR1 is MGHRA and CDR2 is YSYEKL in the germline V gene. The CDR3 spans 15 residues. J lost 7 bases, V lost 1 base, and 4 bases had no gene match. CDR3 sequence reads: CASSQVPTGGEKLFF. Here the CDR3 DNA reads TGCGCCAGCAGCCAAGTCCCGACAGGGGGTGAAAAACTGTTTTTT.

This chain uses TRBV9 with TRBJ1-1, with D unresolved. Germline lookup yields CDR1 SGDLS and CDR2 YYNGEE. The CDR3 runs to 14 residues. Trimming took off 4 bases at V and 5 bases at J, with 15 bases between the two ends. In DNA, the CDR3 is TGTGCCAGCAGCCAAAGGCCCTCTTCAACTGAAGCTTTCTTT. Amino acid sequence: CASSQRPSSTEAFF.

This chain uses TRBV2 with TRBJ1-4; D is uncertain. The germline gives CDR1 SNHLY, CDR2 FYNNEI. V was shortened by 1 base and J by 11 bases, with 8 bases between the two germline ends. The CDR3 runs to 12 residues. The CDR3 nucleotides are TGTGCCAGCAGTGAAGGGACTGGGAAACTGTTTTTT. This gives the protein CASSEGTGKLFF. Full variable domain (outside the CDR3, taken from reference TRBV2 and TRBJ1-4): EPEVTQTPSHQVTQMGQEVILRCVPISNHLYFYWYRQILGQKVEFLVSFYNNEISEKSEIFDDQFSVERPDGSNFTLKIRSTKLEDSAMYFCASSEGTGKLFFGSGTQLSVL.

CDR3: CATRPGQGETGHGYTF. Written as DNA, the CDR3 is TGTGCCACCCGCCCGGGACAGGGAGAGACGGGCCATGGCTACACCTTC. The chain combines TRBV2 with TRBJ1-2, with TRBD1 matching 9 bases. The J segment lost 6 bases and the V segment lost 10 bases, leaving 18 bases of the junction unmatched. CDR3 length: 16 residues. The V gene's germline CDR1 is SNHLY and CDR2 FYNNEI.

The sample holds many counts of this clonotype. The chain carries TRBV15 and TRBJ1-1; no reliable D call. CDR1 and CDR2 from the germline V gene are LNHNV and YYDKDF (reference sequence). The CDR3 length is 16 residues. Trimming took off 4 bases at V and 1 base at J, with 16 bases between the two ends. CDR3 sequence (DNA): TGTGCCACCAGCACCGACCGTTGGCCGAAGAACACTGAAGCTTTCTTT. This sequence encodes CATSTDRWPKNTEAFF.

Here the CDR3 reads CASSSTSGHRTGELFF. In nucleotides, the CDR3 is TGTGCCAGCAGCTCCACTAGCGGACACAGGACCGGGGAGCTGTTTTTT. The chain combines TRBV2 with TRBJ2-2; 8 bases align to TRBD2. Germline V lookup: CDR1 SNHLY, CDR2 FYNNEI. Germline trimming cut 6 bases from V and 5 bases from J; bases unmatched to any gene: 11. This CDR3 is 16 amino acids long.

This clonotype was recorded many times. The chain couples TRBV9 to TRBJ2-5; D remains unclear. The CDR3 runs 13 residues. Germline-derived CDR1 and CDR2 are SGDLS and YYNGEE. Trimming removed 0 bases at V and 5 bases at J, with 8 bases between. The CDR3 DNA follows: TGTGCCAGCAGCGTAGCCCCTCGGGAGACCCAGTACTTC. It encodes CASSVAPRETQYF.

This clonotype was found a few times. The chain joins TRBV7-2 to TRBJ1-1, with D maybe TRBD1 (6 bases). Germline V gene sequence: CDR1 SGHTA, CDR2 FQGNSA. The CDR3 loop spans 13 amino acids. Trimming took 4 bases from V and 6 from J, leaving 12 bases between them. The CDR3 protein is CASSSAGASEAFF. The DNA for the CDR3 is TGTGCCAGCAGCTCGGCAGGGGCCTCTGAAGCTTTCTTT.

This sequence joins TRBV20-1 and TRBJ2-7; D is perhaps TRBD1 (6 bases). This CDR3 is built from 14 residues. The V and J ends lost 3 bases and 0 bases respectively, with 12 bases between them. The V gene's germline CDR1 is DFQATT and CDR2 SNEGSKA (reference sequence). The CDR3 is CSARDSGRSYEQYF. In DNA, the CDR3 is TGCAGTGCTAGGGACAGCGGCCGCTCCTACGAGCAGTACTTC.

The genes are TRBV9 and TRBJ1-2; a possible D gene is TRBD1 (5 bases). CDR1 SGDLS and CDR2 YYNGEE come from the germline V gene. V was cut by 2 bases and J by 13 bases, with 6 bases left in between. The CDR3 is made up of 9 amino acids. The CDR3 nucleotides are TGTGCCAGCAGCGTTGGGGGCACCTTC. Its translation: CASSVGGTF.

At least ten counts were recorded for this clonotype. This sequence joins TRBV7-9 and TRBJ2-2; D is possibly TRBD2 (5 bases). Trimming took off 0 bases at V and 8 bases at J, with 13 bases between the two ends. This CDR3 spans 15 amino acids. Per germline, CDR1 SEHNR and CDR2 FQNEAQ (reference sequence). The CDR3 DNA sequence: TGTGCCAGCAGCTTAGCGGCCACGGGGAGAGGGGAGCTGTTTTTT. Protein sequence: CASSLAATGRGELFF.

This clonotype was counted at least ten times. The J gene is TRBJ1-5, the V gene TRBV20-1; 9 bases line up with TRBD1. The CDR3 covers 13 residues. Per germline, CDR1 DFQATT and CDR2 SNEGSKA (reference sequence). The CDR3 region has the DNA TGCAGCGCCACCGGGACAGGGAATCAGCCCCAGCATTTT. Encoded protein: CSATGTGNQPQHF.

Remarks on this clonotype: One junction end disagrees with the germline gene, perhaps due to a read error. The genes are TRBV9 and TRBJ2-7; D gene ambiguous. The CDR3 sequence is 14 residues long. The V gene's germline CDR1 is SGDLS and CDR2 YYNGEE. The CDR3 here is CASSQAFDSYEQYF. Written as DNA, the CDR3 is TGCGCCAGCAGCCAAGCTTTTGACTCCTACGAGCAGTACTTC.

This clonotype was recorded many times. The CDR3 bases are TGTGCCAGTAGTATAGGGGGTAGCGTGGACACCCAGTACTTC. It encodes CASSIGGSVDTQYF. This chain joins TRBV19 and TRBJ2-5, with D perhaps matching TRBD2 (5 bases). The CDR3 extends over 14 amino acids. CDR1 LNHDA and CDR2 SQIVND come from the germline V gene (reference sequence). Trimming took off 1 base at V and 8 bases at J, with 14 bases between the two ends.

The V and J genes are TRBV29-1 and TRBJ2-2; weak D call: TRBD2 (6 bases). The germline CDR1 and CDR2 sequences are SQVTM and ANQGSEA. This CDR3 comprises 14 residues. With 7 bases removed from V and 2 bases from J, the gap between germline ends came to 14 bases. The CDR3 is CSAGTAGNTGELFF. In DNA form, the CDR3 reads TGCAGCGCAGGGACGGCGGGAAACACCGGGGAGCTGTTTTTT.

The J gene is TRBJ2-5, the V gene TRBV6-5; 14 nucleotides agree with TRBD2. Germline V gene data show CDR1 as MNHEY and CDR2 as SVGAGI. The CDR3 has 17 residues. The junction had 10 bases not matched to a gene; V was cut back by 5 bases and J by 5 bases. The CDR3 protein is CASSTGTSGSLGETQYF. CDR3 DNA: TGTGCCAGCAGTACCGGGACTAGCGGGAGCCTGGGGGAGACCCAGTACTTC.

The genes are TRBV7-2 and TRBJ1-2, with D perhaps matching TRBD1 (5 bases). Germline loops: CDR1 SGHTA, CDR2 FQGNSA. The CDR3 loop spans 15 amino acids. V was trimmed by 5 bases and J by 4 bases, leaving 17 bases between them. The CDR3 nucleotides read TGTGCCAGCAGCCCTCTCTACGGGGCGAGCTATGGCTACACCTTC. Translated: CASSPLYGASYGYTF.

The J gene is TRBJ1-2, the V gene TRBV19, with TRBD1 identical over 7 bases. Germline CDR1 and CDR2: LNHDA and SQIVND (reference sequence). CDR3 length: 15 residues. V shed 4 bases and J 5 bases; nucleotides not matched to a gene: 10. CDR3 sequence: CASSTGDRREYGYTF. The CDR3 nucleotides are TGTGCCAGTAGTACGGGGGACAGAAGGGAATATGGCTACACCTTC.

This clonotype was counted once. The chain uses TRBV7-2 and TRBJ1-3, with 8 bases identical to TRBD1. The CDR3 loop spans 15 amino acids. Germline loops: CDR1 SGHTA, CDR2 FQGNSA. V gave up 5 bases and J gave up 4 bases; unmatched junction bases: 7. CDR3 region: CASSTDRAGGNTIYF. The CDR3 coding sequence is TGTGCCAGCAGCACGGACAGGGCGGGGGGAAACACCATATATTTT.

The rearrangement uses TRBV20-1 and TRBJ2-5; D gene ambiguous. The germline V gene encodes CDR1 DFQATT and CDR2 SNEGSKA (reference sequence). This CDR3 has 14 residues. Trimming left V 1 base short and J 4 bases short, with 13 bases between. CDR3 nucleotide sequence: TGCAGTGCTAGAGGTGGAAGGGCAATAGAGACCCAGTACTTC. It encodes CSARGGRAIETQYF.